This T cell receptor (beta chain) was captured by sequencing in a study of T cells in Graves' hyperthyroidism and ophthalmopathy. This clonotype was seen repeatedly, ten times or more. Trimming cost V 5 bases and J 5 bases, with 5 bases left between them. The germline CDR1 and CDR2 sequences are SNHLY and FYNNEI. The CDR3 has 11 amino acids. The source material, RNA transcripts, was used to amplify TCR beta CDR3 regions. An initial round of RT-PCR targeting the TCR CDR3 relied on the HTBI primer set. TCRdb used MiXCR to reprocess the multiplex PCR reads, holding one entry per CDR3 protein. Here the sample spans about 290,000 distinct CDR3 sequences, roughly 15% being singletons.

The chain employs TRBV2 and TRBJ2-3; no definite D call. The clonotype comes from a woman aged 45-60 years with Graves' hyperthyroidism that later progressed to Graves' ophthalmopathy. Sequences were obtained from blood. The CDR3 sequence is CASSRVDTQYF. The CDR3 DNA sequence: TGTGCCAGCAGTCGAGTAGATACGCAGTATTTT.